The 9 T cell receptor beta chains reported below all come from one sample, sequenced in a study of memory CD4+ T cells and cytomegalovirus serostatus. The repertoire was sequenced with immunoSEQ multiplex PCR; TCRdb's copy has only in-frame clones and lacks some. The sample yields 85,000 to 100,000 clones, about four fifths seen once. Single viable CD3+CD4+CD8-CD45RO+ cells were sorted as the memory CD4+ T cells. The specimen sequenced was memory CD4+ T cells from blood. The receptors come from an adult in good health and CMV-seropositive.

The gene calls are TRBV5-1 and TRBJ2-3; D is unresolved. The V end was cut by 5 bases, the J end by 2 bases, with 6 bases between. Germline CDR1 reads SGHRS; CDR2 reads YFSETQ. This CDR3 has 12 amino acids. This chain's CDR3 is CASRRDTDTQYF. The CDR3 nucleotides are TGCGCCAGCAGGAGAGACACAGATACGCAGTATTTT.

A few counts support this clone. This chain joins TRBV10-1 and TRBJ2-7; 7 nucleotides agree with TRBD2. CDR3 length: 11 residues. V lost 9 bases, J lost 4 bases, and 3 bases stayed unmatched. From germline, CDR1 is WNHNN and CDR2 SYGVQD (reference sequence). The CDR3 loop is CASLAAYEQYF. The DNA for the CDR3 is TGCGCCAGTCTAGCGGCATACGAGCAGTACTTC.

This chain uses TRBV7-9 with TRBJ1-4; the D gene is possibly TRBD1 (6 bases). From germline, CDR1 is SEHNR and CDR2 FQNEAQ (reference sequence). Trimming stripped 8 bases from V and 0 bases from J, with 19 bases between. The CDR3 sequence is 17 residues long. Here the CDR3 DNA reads TGTGCCAGCCACAGATTCACAGGGCCGGCAACTAATGAAAAACTGTTTTTT. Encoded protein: CASHRFTGPATNEKLFF. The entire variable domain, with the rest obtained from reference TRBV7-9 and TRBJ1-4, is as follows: DTGVSQNPRHKITKRGQNVTFRCDPISEHNRLYWYRQTLGQGPEFLTYFQNEAQLEKSRLLSDRFSAERPKGSFSTLEIQRTEQGDSAMYLCASHRFTGPATNEKLFFGSGTQLSVL.

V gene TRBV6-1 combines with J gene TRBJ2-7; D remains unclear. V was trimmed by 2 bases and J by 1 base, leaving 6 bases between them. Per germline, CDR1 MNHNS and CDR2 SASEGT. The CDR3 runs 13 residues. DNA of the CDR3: TGTGCCAGCAGTGAAATGGCATCCTACGAGCAGTACTTC. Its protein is CASSEMASYEQYF.

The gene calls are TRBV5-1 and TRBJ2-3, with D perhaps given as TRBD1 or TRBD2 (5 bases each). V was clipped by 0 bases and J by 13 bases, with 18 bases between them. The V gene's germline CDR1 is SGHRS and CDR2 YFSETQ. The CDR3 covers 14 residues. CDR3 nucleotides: TGCGCCAGCAGCTTGGACCCCGGGACGCGAGGGGAGTATTTT. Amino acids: CASSLDPGTRGEYF.

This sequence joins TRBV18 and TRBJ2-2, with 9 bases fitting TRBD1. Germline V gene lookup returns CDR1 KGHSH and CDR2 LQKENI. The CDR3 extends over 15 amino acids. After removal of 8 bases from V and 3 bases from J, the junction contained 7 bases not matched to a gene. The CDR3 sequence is CASGRGQGHTGELFF. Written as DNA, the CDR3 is TGTGCCAGCGGAAGGGGACAGGGCCACACCGGGGAGCTGTTTTTT.

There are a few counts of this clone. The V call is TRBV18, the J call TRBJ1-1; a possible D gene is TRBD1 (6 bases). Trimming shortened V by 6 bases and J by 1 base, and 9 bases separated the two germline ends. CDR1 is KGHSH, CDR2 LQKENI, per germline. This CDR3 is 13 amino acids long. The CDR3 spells CASSPTGNTEAFF. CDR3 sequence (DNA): TGTGCCAGCTCCCCGACAGGGAACACTGAAGCTTTCTTT.

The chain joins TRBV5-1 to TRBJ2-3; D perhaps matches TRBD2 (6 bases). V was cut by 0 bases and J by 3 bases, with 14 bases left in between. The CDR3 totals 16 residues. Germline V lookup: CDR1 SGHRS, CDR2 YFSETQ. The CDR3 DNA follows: TGCGCCAGCAGCTTGGCGTCGGGAGTAGGGACAGATACGCAGTATTTT. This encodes CASSLASGVGTDTQYF.

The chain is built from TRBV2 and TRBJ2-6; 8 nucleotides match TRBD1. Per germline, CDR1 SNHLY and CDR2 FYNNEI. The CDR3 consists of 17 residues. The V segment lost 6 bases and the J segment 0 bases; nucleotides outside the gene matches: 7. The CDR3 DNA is TGTGCCAGCAGCCCCGGACAGGGACGCTCTGGGGCCAACGTCCTGACTTTC. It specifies CASSPGQGRSGANVLTF.